A single sample is the source of the 28 T cell receptor beta chains below, sequenced in a study of shared clonotypes between healthy human individuals. Repertoires were generated with immunoSEQ multiplex PCR, while TCRdb's copy carries only in-frame clones and drops some. This table holds roughly 1,500,000 clones, 95% to 99% found once. Sequencing used naive CD4+ T cells sorted from blood. Subset indicated: CD45RA+ positively selected. The source is a man younger than 45 in good health.

This chain uses TRBV11-2 with TRBJ2-5, with 8 bases that match TRBD2. The CDR3 length is 17 residues. V lost 1 base, J lost 4 bases, and 11 bases stayed unmatched. Germline V lookup: CDR1 SGHAT, CDR2 FQNNGV. This CDR3 reads CASSLGIAGTPGETQYF. The CDR3 DNA reads as TGTGCCAGCAGCTTAGGAATAGCGGGGACTCCGGGAGAGACCCAGTACTTC.

The chain carries TRBV11-2 and TRBJ1-2, with TRBD1 matching over 8 bases. J gave up 3 bases and V 2 bases, and 5 bases lay outside the gene matches. The CDR3 runs to 15 residues. The germline gives CDR1 SGHAT, CDR2 FQNNGV. Written as DNA, the CDR3 is TGTGCCAGCAGCTTAACACAGGGGGGATACTATGGCTACACCTTC. Protein sequence: CASSLTQGGYYGYTF.

The chain uses TRBV27 and TRBJ2-1, with TRBD2 matching over 8 bases. The germline CDR1 and CDR2 sequences are MNHEY and SMNVEV (reference sequence). This CDR3 contains 15 residues. The V and J ends lost 4 bases and 5 bases, in that order; junction bases with no gene match: 7. The CDR3 DNA is TGTGCCAGCAGTTCGTTAGCGGGACCGGACAATGAGCAGTTCTTC. This encodes CASSSLAGPDNEQFF.

The genes are TRBV10-3 and TRBJ1-5, with 8 bases that match TRBD1. Trimming cost V 4 bases and J 0 bases; bases outside gene matches: 5. The CDR3 is made up of 16 amino acids. The germline CDR1 and CDR2 sequences are ENHRY and SYGVKD. CDR3 in DNA: TGTGCCATCAGTGCCCAGGGGGCAGGTAGCAATCAGCCCCAGCATTTT. Translation: CAISAQGAGSNQPQHF.

This clone was picked up one time. CDR3 loop: CASSSRGETQYF. The CDR3 region has the DNA TGTGCCAGCAGCTCTCGGGGGGAGACCCAGTACTTC. The rearrangement joins TRBV7-6 to TRBJ2-5, with D maybe TRBD2 (6 bases). V gave up 4 bases and J gave up 5 bases, with 8 bases separating them. This CDR3 contains 12 residues. Germline V lookup: CDR1 SGHVS, CDR2 FNYEAQ.

This chain links TRBV9 with TRBJ2-1; 12 nucleotides match TRBD2. The CDR3 totals 16 residues. J was trimmed by 3 bases and V by 4 bases; bases with no gene match: 5. The germline V gene encodes CDR1 SGDLS and CDR2 YYNGEE. CDR3 region: CASSPRTSGDYNEQFF. In DNA form, the CDR3 reads TGTGCCAGCAGCCCTCGGACTAGCGGGGACTACAATGAGCAGTTCTTC.

In the case of this clone: The sample has other DNA sequences that encode this CDR3 too. The rearrangement links TRBV20-1 to TRBJ2-7; D is ambiguous. Germline V CDR1 and CDR2: DFQATT, SNEGSKA (reference sequence). The CDR3 has 10 residues. Trimming took 3 bases from V and 5 from J, leaving 5 bases between them. The CDR3 loop reads CSASGDEQYF. The DNA for the CDR3 is TGCAGTGCTAGCGGTGACGAGCAGTACTTC.

As regards this clone: This CDR3 is also generated by other DNA sequences in the sample. The chain links TRBV11-2 to TRBJ2-3, with 11 bases aligning to TRBD1. CDR3 length: 15 residues. Germline trimming cut 5 bases from V and 4 bases from J; bases unmatched to any gene: 5. Germline CDR1 is SGHAT and CDR2 is FQNNGV. The CDR3 DNA reads TGTGCCAGCAGCCCGGGACAGGGGGTGGCAGATACGCAGTATTTT. It encodes CASSPGQGVADTQYF.

The chain combines TRBV11-3 with TRBJ2-3, with D hard to call. The V gene's germline CDR1 is SGHNT and CDR2 YENEEA. Trimming removed 6 bases at V and 2 bases at J, with 12 bases between. The CDR3 runs to 14 residues. CDR3: CASSTGGSTDTQYF. CDR3 bases: TGTGCCAGCAGTACCGGTGGCTCCACAGATACGCAGTATTTT.

Comments on this clone: Other DNA sequences within the sample encode an identical CDR3. The J gene is TRBJ2-1, the V gene TRBV7-9, with D unresolved. Germline V gene sequence: CDR1 SEHNR, CDR2 FQNEAQ (reference sequence). The CDR3 is made up of 13 amino acids. The ends were cut back, 1 base at V and 5 bases at J, with 6 bases in the middle. CDR3 amino acids: CASSLELHNEQFF. The DNA of the CDR3 is TGTGCCAGCAGCTTAGAACTACACAATGAGCAGTTCTTC. Using reference TRBV7-9 and TRBJ2-1 for the parts outside the CDR3, the full variable domain is DTGVSQNPRHKITKRGQNVTFRCDPISEHNRLYWYRQTLGQGPEFLTYFQNEAQLEKSRLLSDRFSAERPKGSFSTLEIQRTEQGDSAMYLCASSLELHNEQFFGPGTRLTVL.

The chain joins TRBV5-1 to TRBJ1-1, with D perhaps TRBD1 (6 bases). There are 15 residues in the CDR3. Looked up from germline, CDR1 is SGHRS and CDR2 is YFSETQ. The V gene lost 7 bases and the J gene lost 4 bases, with 20 bases spanning the gap. CDR3 nucleotides: TGCGCCAGCCGAAAGGACAGCGGGGTGAGCACTGAAGCTTTCTTT. Residues: CASRKDSGVSTEAFF.

The chain couples TRBV19 to TRBJ2-6, with 8 bases identical to TRBD1. The CDR3 spans 19 residues. The V gene end was trimmed by 0 bases and the J gene end by 2 bases; junction bases not matched to a gene: 9. Per germline, CDR1 LNHDA and CDR2 SQIVND (reference sequence). The CDR3 loop reads CASSIDLDRAEAGANVLTF. As DNA, the CDR3 is TGTGCCAGTAGTATAGATTTGGACAGGGCCGAAGCTGGGGCCAACGTCCTGACTTTC.

The chain couples TRBV6-1 to TRBJ1-2; TRBD1 matches at 7 bases. J lost 3 bases, V lost 6 bases, and 7 bases had no gene match. The CDR3 is 14 amino acids. Germline CDR1 and CDR2: MNHNS and SASEGT. The CDR3 is CASRNPGQYYGYTF. The CDR3 DNA reads TGTGCCAGCAGAAACCCGGGACAGTACTATGGCTACACCTTC.

The V gene is TRBV5-1, the J gene TRBJ2-7, with TRBD2 matching 13 bases. Germline CDR1 is SGHRS and CDR2 is YFSETQ. The CDR3 covers 16 residues. V lost 4 bases and J lost 0; bases outside the gene matches: 4. The CDR3 protein is CASSRTSGGASYEQYF. CDR3 bases: TGCGCCAGCAGCCGGACTAGCGGGGGAGCCTCCTACGAGCAGTACTTC.

The rearrangement joins TRBV5-1 to TRBJ2-4; D may be TRBD2 (6 bases). Germline V CDR1 and CDR2: SGHRS, YFSETQ. This CDR3 has 14 amino acids. The V end was cut by 2 bases, the J end by 8 bases, with 14 bases between. CDR3: CASSLTSLPDIQYF. CDR3 nucleotides: TGCGCCAGCAGCTTAACTAGCCTACCAGACATTCAGTACTTC.

This rearrangement joins TRBV7-6 to TRBJ2-7; D unresolved. Germline CDR1 reads SGHVS; CDR2 reads FNYEAQ. The V end was cut by 2 bases, the J end by 0 bases, with 11 bases between. This CDR3 has 15 residues. CDR3 DNA sequence: TGTGCCAGCAGCTTATCATTTGGAAGCTCCTACGAGCAGTACTTC. Translated: CASSLSFGSSYEQYF.

This sequence joins TRBV6-5 and TRBJ2-7, with D unclear. The CDR3 contains 12 residues. Germline CDR1 reads MNHEY; CDR2 reads SVGAGI. V was shortened by 9 bases and J by 4 bases, with 13 bases between the two germline ends. CDR3 loop: CASQDLMYEQYF. In DNA, the CDR3 is TGTGCCAGTCAGGACCTGATGTACGAGCAGTACTTC.

V and J are TRBV19 and TRBJ2-2; 7 bases align to TRBD1. The CDR3 is 16 residues long. Trimming took 5 bases from V and 8 from J; bases not matched to a gene: 14. CDR1 and CDR2 (germline): LNHDA, SQIVND (reference sequence). The CDR3 DNA follows: TGTGCCAGTAGTTTTCCACCCGACAGGGCCTCGGGGGAGCTGTTTTTT. Encoded protein: CASSFPPDRASGELFF.

J is TRBJ2-7 and V is TRBV7-9; the match to TRBD1 covers 8 bases. With 5 bases clipped from V and 4 bases from J, the junction kept 10 bases outside the gene matches. Per germline, CDR1 SEHNR and CDR2 FQNEAQ (reference sequence). This CDR3 has 15 amino acids. As DNA, the CDR3 is TGTGCCAGCAGCCCTAGGACAGGGAAATCTTACGAGCAGTACTTC. Translated, it gives CASSPRTGKSYEQYF. Complete variable domain (other parts from reference TRBV7-9 and TRBJ2-7): DTGVSQNPRHKITKRGQNVTFRCDPISEHNRLYWYRQTLGQGPEFLTYFQNEAQLEKSRLLSDRFSAERPKGSFSTLEIQRTEQGDSAMYLCASSPRTGKSYEQYFGPGTRLTVT.

V usage is TRBV4-3 and J usage is TRBJ1-4, with 7 positions matching TRBD1. Germline trimming cut 1 base from V and 4 bases from J; bases unmatched to any gene: 3. This CDR3 region has 15 residues. The germline CDR1 and CDR2 sequences are LGHNA and YSLEER. The CDR3 sequence: CASSQGGQINEKLFF. CDR3 DNA: TGCGCCAGCAGCCAAGGGGGACAGATTAATGAAAAACTGTTTTTT.

V gene TRBV10-3 combines with J gene TRBJ2-1, with D possibly TRBD2 on 6 matching bases. Germline CDR1 ENHRY, CDR2 SYGVKD. The CDR3 spans 15 residues. The V end was cut by 4 bases, the J end by 0 bases, with 10 bases between. The CDR3 region is CAISGPTSSYNEQFF. Here the CDR3 DNA reads TGTGCCATCAGTGGACCGACTAGCTCCTACAATGAGCAGTTCTTC.

The J gene is TRBJ2-1, the V gene TRBV5-1; D unresolved. Germline V CDR1 and CDR2: SGHRS, YFSETQ. The CDR3 runs to 16 residues. Trimming removed 4 bases at V and 7 bases at J, with 21 bases between. The CDR3 loop is CASSLAARPLWNEQFF. Written as DNA, the CDR3 is TGCGCCAGCAGCCTGGCGGCCAGGCCCCTGTGGAATGAGCAGTTCTTC.

The rearrangement links TRBV18 to TRBJ2-7; no firm D call. The CDR3 covers 14 residues. Germline V lookup: CDR1 KGHSH, CDR2 LQKENI. The ends were cut back, 0 bases at V and 2 bases at J, with 8 bases in the middle. For the CDR3, the DNA is TGTGCCAGCTCACCACCGGGTTTTCCCTACGAGCAGTACTTC. Protein: CASSPPGFPYEQYF.

This chain uses TRBV4-3 with TRBJ2-1; 11 bases match TRBD2. Trimming cost V 0 bases and J 15 bases; bases outside gene matches: 10. This CDR3 spans 15 amino acids. CDR1 and CDR2 from the germline V gene are LGHNA and YSLEER. In DNA, the CDR3 is TGCGCCAGCAGCCAAGACCGAGGACTAGCGGGCAAGGGGTTCTTC. This gives the protein CASSQDRGLAGKGFF.

This rearrangement joins TRBV18 to TRBJ2-2; unclear D gene. Trimming stripped 6 bases from V and 7 bases from J, with 15 bases between. CDR1 is KGHSH and CDR2 is LQKENI in the germline V gene. The CDR3 is 14 residues long. For the CDR3, the DNA is TGTGCCAGCTCGCTCAAGGCCCCCGGCGGGGAGCTGTTTTTT. Translation gives CASSLKAPGGELFF.

CDR3 sequence (DNA): TGTGCCAGCAGTTACTCGCGGGGGGAGGTCTATGGCTACACCTTC. Its protein product is CASSYSRGEVYGYTF. The J gene is TRBJ1-2, the V gene TRBV6-5, with a possible D match to TRBD1 (5 bases). Per the germline V gene, CDR1 is MNHEY and CDR2 is SVGAGI. V lost 0 bases and J lost 4, with 12 bases in between. The CDR3 consists of 15 residues.

This chain links TRBV29-1 with TRBJ2-7; D possibly corresponds to TRBD1 (5 bases). The length of the CDR3 is 15 residues. The germline CDR1 and CDR2 sequences are SQVTM and ANQGSEA. The germline V and J ends were trimmed by 7 bases and 0 bases, with 19 bases remaining between them. The CDR3 spells CSAKQIQGNSYEQYF. Written as DNA, the CDR3 is TGCAGCGCCAAGCAGATCCAGGGAAACTCCTACGAGCAGTACTTC.

The V call is TRBV2, the J call TRBJ2-2, with D uncertain. The CDR3 runs 13 residues. Trimming took off 8 bases at V and 5 bases at J, with 12 bases between the two ends. Per germline, CDR1 SNHLY and CDR2 FYNNEI. The CDR3 region is CASRYLETGELFF. DNA for the CDR3: TGTGCCAGCCGTTACTTGGAGACCGGGGAGCTGTTTTTT.